This TCR beta chain came from a study of spatial heterogeneity in lung cancer. Study-level background: Detection consistently captured more beta-chain sequences than alpha-chain sequences.

This clonotype was seen more than once but under ten times. What it recognizes is unknown. In the library, each TCR cDNA molecule bore its own unique molecular identifier. MiXCR, run by TCRdb on the 5' RACE reads, gives a single entry per CDR3 protein. The sample lists 95,000 to 130,000 distinct CDR3 sequences, 12% seen once, with 15% to 20% in the top ten. The time point is: blood at routine non-recurrence follow-up after resection. Unsorted whole RNA of tumor, nontumor lung or frozen PBMC was sequenced. General study results and limits: Blood carried ubiquitous expanded tumor TCRs more at resection than follow-up.

The CDR3 has 14 residues. The germline V gene has CDR1 DFQATT and CDR2 SNEGSKA (reference sequence). V shed 8 bases and J shed 0 bases, with 14 bases lying between them. Sequences were derived from PBMCs, sampled at follow-up. The chain couples TRBV20-1 to TRBJ1-5; D not resolved. The clonotype comes from a male donor with early-stage non-small cell lung cancer. CDR3 region: CSISSLSSNQPQHF. The CDR3, as DNA: TGCAGTATAAGTAGTCTCTCTAGCAATCAGCCCCAGCATTTT.